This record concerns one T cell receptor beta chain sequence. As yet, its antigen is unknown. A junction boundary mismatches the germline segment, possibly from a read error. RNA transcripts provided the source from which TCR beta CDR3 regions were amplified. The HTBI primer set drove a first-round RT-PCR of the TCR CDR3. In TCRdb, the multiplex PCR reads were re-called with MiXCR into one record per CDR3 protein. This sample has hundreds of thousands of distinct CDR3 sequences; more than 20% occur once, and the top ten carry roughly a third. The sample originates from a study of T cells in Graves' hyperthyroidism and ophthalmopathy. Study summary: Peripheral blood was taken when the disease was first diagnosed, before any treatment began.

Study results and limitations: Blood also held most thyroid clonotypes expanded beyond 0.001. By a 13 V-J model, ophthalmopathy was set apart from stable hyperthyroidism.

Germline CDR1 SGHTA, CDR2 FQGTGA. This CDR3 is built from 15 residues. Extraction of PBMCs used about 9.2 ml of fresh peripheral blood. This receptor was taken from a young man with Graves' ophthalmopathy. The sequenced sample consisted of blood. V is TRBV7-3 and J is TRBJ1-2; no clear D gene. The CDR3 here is CASSLGGSTNYGHTF. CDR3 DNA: TGTGCCAGCAGCTTAGGCGGCAGTACTAACTATGGCCACACCTTC.